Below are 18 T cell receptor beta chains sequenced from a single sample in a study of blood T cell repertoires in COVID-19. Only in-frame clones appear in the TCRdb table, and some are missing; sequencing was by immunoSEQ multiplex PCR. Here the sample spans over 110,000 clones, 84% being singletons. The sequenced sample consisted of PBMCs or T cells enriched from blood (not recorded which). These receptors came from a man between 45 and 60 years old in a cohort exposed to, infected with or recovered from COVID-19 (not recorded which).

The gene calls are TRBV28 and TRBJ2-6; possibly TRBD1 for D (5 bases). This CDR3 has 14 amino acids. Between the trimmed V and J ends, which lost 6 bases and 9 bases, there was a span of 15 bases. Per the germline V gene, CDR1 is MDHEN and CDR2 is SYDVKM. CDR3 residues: CASSPGIRNNVLTF. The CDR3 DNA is TGTGCCAGCAGCCCAGGGATTCGGAACAACGTCCTGACTTTC. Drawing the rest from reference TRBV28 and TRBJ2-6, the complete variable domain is DVKVTQSSRYLVKRTGEKVFLECVQDMDHENMFWYRQDPGLGLRLIYFSYDVKMKEKGDIPEGYSVSREKKERFSLILESASTNQTSMYLCASSPGIRNNVLTFGAGSRLTVL.

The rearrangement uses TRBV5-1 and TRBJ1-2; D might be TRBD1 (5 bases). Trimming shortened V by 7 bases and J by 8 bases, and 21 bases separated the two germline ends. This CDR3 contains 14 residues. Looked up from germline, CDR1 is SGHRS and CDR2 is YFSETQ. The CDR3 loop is CASGHTGTYEGYTF. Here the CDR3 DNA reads TGCGCCAGCGGACACACCGGGACTTACGAGGGCTACACCTTC. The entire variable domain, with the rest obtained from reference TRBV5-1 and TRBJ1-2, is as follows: KAGVTQTPRYLIKTRGQQVTLSCSPISGHRSVSWYQQTPGQGLQFLFEYFSETQRNKGNFPGRFSGRQFSNSRSEMNVSTLELGDSALYLCASGHTGTYEGYTFGSGTRLTVV.

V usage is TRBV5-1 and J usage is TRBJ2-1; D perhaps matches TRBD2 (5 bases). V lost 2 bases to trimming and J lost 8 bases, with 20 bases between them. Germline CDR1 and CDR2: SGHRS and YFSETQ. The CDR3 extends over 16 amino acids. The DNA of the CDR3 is TGCGCCAGCAGCTTAGGTCCAGCGGACCGGACGGATGAGCAGTTCTTC. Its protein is CASSLGPADRTDEQFF.

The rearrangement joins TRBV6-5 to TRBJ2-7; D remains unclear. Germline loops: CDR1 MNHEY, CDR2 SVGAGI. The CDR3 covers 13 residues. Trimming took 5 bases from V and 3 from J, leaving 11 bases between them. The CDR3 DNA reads TGTGCCAGCAGTACCCAGGCCAGCTACGAGCAGTACTTC. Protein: CASSTQASYEQYF.

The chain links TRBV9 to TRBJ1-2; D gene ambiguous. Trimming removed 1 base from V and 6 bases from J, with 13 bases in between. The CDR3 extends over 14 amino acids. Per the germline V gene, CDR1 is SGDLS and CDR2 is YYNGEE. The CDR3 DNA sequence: TGTGCCAGCAGCGTACTATTGAACAGCAATGGCTACACCTTC. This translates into CASSVLLNSNGYTF.

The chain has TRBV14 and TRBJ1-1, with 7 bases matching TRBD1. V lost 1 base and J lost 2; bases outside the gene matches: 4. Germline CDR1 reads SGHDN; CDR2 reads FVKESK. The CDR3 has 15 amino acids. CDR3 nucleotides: TGTGCCAGCAGCCAAGGACAGGGTTCAAACACTGAAGCTTTCTTT. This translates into CASSQGQGSNTEAFF.

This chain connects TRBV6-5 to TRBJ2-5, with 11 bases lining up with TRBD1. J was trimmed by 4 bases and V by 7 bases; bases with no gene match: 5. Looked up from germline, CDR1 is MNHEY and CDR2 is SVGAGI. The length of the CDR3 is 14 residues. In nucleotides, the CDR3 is TGTGCCAGCACCCTCGGGACAGGGGGAGAGACCCAGTACTTC. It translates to CASTLGTGGETQYF.

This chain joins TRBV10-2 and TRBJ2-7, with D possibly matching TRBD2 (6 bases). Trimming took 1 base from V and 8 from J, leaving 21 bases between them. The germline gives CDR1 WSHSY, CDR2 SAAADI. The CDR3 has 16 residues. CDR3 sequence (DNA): TGCGCCAGCAGTGAGTACCCTCAACGTCTGGAGGGTAAGCAGTACTTC. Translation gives CASSEYPQRLEGKQYF.

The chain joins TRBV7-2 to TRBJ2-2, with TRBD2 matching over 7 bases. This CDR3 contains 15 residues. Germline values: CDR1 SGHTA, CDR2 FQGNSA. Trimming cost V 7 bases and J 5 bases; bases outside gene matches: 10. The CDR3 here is CASIKGGSDTGELFF. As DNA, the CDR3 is TGTGCCAGCATCAAGGGCGGGAGTGATACCGGGGAGCTGTTTTTT.

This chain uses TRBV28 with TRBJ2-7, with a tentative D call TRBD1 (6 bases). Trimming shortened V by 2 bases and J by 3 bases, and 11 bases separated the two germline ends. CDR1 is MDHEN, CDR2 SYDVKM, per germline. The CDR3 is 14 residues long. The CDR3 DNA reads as TGTGCCAGCAGTTTAGGAACAGGGTTCTACGAGCAGTACTTC. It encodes CASSLGTGFYEQYF.

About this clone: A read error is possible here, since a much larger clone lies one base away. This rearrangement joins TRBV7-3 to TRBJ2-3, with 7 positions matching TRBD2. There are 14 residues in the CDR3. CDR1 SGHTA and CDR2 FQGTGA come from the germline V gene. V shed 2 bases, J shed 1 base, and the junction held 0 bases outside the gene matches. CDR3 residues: CASSLLAGTDTQYF. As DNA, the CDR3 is TGTGCCAGCAGCTTACTAGCGGGCACAGATACGCAGTATTTT.

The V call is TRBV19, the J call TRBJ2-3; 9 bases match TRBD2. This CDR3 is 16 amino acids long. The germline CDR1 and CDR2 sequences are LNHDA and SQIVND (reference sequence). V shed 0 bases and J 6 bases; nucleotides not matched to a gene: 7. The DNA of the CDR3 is TGTGCCAGTAGTATAGAGGGGACTAGCTCCATGGATACGCAGTATTTT. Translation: CASSIEGTSSMDTQYF. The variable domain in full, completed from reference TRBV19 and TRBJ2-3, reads DGGITQSPKYLFRKEGQNVTLSCEQNLNHDAMYWYRQDPGQGLRLIYYSQIVNDFQKGDIAEGYSVSREKKESFPLTVTSAQKNPTAFYLCASSIEGTSSMDTQYFGPGTRLTVL.

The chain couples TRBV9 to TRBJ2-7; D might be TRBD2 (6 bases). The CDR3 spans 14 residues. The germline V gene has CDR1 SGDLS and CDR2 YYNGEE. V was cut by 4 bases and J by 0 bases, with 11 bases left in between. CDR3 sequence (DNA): TGTGCCAGCAGCATTAGCGGTTTCTCCTACGAGCAGTACTTC. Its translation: CASSISGFSYEQYF.

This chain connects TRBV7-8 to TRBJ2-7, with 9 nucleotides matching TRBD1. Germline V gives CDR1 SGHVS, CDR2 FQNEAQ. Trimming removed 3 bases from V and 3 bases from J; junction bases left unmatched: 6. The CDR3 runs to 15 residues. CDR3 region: CASSFRGQGNYEQYF. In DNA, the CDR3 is TGTGCCAGCAGCTTCAGAGGACAGGGGAACTACGAGCAGTACTTC.

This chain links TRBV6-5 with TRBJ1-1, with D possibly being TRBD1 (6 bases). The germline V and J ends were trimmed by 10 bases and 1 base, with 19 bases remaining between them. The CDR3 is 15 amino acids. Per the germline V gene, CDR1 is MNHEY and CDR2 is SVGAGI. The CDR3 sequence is CATSTGDSSNTEAFF. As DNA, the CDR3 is TGTGCCACCTCGACAGGTGACTCATCGAACACTGAAGCTTTCTTT.

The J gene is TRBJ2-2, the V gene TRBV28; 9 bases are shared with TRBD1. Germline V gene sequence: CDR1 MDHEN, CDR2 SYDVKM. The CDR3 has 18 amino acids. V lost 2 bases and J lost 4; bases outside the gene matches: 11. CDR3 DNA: TGTGCCAGCAGTTTAATCTCGGCGGGACAGGGTCCCACCGGGGAGCTGTTTTTT. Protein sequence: CASSLISAGQGPTGELFF.

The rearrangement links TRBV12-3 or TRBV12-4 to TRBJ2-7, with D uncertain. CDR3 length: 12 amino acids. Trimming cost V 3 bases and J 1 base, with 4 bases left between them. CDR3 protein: CASSFESYEQYF. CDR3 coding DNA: TGTGCCAGCAGTTTTGAGTCCTACGAGCAGTACTTC.

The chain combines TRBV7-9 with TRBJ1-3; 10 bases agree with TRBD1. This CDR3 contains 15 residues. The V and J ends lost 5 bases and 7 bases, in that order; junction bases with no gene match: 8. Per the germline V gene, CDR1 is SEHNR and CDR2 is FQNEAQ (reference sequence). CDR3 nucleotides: TGTGCCAGCAGCCCCCGGGACAGGGGATACAACACCATATATTTT. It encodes CASSPRDRGYNTIYF.